The clone carrying this T cell receptor beta chain was seen a single time. Germline values: CDR1 MNHEY, CDR2 SVGAGI. This CDR3 has 14 residues. V was pared by 0 bases and J by 7 bases, with 13 bases between. Survey-level TCR beta sequencing used the immunoSEQ assay. Using immunoSEQ multiplex PCR, the repertoire was profiled, and TCRdb retains in-frame clones only, with some absent. The data contain some 68,000 clones, 80% to 95% of them singletons. The chain recombines TRBV6-5 with TRBJ2-7; maybe TRBD2 (5 bases). This TCR came from a man in his forties with rheumatoid arthritis. Sequencing used PBMCs. CDR3 residues: CASSYSGGFLEQYF. CDR3 sequence (DNA): TGTGCCAGCAGTTACTCGGGCGGGTTTTTGGAGCAGTACTTC.